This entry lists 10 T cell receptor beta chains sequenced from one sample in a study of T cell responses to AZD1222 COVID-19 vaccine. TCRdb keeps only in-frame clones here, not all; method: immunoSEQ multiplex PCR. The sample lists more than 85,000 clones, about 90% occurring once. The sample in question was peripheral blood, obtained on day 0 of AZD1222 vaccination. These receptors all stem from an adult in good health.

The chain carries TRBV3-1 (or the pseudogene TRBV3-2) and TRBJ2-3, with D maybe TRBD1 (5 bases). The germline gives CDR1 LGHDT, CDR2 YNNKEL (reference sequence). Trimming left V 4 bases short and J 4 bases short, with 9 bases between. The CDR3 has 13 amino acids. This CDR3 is CASSLDTPDTQYF. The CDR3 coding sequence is TGTGCCAGCAGCCTGGACACGCCAGATACGCAGTATTTT.

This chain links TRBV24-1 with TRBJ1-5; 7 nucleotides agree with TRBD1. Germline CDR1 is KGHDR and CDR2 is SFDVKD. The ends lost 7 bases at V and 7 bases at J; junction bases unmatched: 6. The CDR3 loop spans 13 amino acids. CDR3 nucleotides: TGTGCCACCAGCGTAGGGGGCGAACAGCCCCAGCATTTT. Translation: CATSVGGEQPQHF.

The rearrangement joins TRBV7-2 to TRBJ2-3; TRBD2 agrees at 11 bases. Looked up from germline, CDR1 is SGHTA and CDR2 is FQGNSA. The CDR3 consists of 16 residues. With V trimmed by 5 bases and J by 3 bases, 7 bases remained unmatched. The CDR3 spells CASSLGGTSGTDTQYF. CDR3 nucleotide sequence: TGTGCCAGCAGCCTTGGCGGGACTAGCGGAACAGATACGCAGTATTTT.

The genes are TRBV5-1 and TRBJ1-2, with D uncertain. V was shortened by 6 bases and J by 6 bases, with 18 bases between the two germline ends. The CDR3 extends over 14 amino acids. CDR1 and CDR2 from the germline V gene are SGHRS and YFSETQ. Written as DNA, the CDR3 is TGCGCCAGCAAGCGGCAGCCCTCCGACCATGGCTACACCTTC. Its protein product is CASKRQPSDHGYTF.

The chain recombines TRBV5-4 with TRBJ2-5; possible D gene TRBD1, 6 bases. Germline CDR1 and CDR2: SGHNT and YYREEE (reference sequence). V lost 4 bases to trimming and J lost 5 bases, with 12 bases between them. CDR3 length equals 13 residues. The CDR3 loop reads CASSHRDEETQYF. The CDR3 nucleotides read TGTGCCAGCAGCCACAGGGATGAGGAGACCCAGTACTTC. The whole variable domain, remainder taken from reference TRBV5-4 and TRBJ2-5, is ETGVTQSPTHLIKTRGQQVTLRCSSQSGHNTVSWYQQALGQGPQFIFQYYREEENGRGNFPPRFSGLQFPNYSSELNVNALELDDSALYLCASSHRDEETQYFGPGTRLLVL.

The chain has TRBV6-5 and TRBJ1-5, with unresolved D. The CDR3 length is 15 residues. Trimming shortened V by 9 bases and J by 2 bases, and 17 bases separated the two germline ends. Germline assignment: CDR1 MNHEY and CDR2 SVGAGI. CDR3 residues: CASEQIWGGNQPQHF. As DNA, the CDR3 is TGTGCCAGTGAACAGATCTGGGGAGGCAATCAGCCCCAGCATTTT.

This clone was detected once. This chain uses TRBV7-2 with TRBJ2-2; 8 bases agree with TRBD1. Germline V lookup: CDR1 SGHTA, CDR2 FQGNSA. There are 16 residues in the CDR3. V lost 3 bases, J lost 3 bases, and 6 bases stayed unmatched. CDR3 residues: CASSFSGTGYTGELFF. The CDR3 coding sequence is TGTGCCAGCAGCTTCTCCGGGACAGGATACACCGGGGAGCTGTTTTTT.

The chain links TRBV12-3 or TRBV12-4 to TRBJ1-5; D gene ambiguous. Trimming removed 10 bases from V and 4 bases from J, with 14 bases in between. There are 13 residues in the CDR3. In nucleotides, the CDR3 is TGTGCCACCGCGGCGGATCGTAATCAGCCCCAGCATTTT. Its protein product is CATAADRNQPQHF.

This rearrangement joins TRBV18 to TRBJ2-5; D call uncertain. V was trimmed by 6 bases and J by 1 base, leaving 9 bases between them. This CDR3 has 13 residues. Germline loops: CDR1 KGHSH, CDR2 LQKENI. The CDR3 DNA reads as TGTGCCAGCTCTGAGGCCATCCAAGAGACCCAGTACTTC. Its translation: CASSEAIQETQYF.

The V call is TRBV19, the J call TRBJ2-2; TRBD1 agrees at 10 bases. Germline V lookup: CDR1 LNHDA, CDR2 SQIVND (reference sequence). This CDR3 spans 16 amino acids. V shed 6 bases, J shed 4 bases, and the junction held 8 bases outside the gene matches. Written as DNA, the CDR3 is TGTGCCAGTAGAACTCCGGGACAGGGGTTCACCGGGGAGCTGTTTTTT. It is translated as CASRTPGQGFTGELFF.